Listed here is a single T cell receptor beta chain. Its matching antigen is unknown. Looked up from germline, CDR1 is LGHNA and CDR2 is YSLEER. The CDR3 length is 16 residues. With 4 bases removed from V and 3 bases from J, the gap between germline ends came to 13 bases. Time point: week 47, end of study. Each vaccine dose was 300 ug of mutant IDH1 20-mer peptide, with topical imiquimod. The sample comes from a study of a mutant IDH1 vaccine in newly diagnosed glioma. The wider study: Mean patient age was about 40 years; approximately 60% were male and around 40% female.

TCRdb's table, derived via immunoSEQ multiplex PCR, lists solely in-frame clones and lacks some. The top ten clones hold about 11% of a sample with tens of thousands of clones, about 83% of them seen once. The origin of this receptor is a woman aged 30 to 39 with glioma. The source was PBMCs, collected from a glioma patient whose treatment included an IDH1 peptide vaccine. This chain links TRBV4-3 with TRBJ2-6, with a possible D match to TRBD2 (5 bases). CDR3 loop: CASSPEEKVGANVLTF. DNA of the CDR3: TGCGCCAGCAGCCCGGAGGAAAAGGTTGGGGCCAACGTCCTGACTTTC.